The entry below describes one TCR beta chain. This sample includes further DNA sequences coding for the same CDR3. Libraries were prepared by immunoSEQ multiplex PCR; TCRdb keeps only in-frame clonotypes and omits some of them. The sample lists approximately 200,000 clones, approximately 80% seen once, with 9.5% to 15% in the top ten. The entry originates in a study of blood T cell repertoires in COVID-19. Turning to the study itself: From T cells, B-cell-depleted T cells, or PBMCs came the material, which was cDNA or gDNA.

Germline V gives CDR1 KGHSH, CDR2 LQKENI. This CDR3 has 15 amino acids. Trimming removed 3 bases at V and 2 bases at J, with 10 bases between. The receptor comes from a woman aged 50 to 60 with acute or convalescent COVID-19. The rearrangement joins TRBV18 to TRBJ2-2, with D maybe TRBD2 (5 bases). Sequenced: peripheral blood. The CDR3, as DNA: TGTGCCAGCTCACCTCCCGGACTCAACACCGGGGAGCTGTTTTTT. Translated: CASSPPGLNTGELFF.